Given below is one T cell receptor (beta chain) in context. Antigen specificity is unknown. The data belong to a study of OX40 agonist ivuxolimab in advanced cancers. Overall study context: Intravenous ivuxolimab was administered to patients every 2 weeks at 0.01 to 10 mg/kg. Study results and caveats: Certain nonresponders additionally had low normalized T-cell clonal expansion. By week 6 at 0.1 to 3.0 mg/kg, blood CD4+ and CD8+ T cells had expanded clonally.

With 6 bases clipped from V and 7 bases from J, the junction kept 5 bases outside the gene matches. The CDR3 length is 14 residues. CDR1 is LGHNA, CDR2 YNFKEQ, per germline. Sequencing used immunoSEQ multiplex PCR; TCRdb keeps in-frame clones, though not all of them. The table includes around 38,000 clones, around four fifths detected once. The sequencing here drew on CD4+ or CD8+ T cells sorted from blood, taken in a trial of the OX40 agonist ivuxolimab. V usage is TRBV4-2 and J usage is TRBJ2-2, with TRBD2 identical over 10 bases. This clonotype was sampled from an adult with an advanced solid tumor such as melanoma, head and neck, liver or kidney cancer. This chain's CDR3 is CASRKIAGGGELFF. The DNA of the CDR3 is TGTGCCAGCAGAAAAATAGCGGGAGGCGGGGAGCTGTTTTTT.